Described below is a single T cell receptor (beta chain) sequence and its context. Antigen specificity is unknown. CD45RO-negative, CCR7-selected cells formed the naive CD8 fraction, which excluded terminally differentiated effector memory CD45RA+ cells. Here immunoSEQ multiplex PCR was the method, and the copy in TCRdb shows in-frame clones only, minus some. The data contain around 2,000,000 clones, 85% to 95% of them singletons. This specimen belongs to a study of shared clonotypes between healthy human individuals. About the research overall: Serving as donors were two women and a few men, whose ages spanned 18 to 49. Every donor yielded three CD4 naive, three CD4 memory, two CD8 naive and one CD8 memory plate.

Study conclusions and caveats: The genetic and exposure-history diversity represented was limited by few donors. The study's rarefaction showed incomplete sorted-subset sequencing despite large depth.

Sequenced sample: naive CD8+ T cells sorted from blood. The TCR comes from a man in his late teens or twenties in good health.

The CDR3 bases are TGTGCCAGCAGCTTCGGTTGGGACACAGATACGCAGTATTTT. Translation gives CASSFGWDTDTQYF. The chain links TRBV5-4 to TRBJ2-3; D is ambiguous. Trimming took 2 bases from V and 2 from J, leaving 9 bases between them. Germline assignment: CDR1 SGHNT and CDR2 YYREEE (reference sequence). This CDR3 has 14 residues. Complete variable domain (other parts from reference TRBV5-4 and TRBJ2-3): ETGVTQSPTHLIKTRGQQVTLRCSSQSGHNTVSWYQQALGQGPQFIFQYYREEENGRGNFPPRFSGLQFPNYSSELNVNALELDDSALYLCASSFGWDTDTQYFGPGTRLTVL.